The clone carrying this T cell receptor (beta chain) was observed many times. What it binds is unknown. The sample is drawn from a study of T-cell reconstitution after alpha-beta-depleted transplantation in children. Study findings and constraints: It was reported that alpha-beta T cells came from several hundred expanded graft clones (about two months after transplant). One year after transplant, T-cell counts and diversity came mostly from newly produced T cells.

Unique molecular identifiers were incorporated into the prepared TCRbeta library. TCRdb redid the calling of the PCR reads with MiXCR, one entry per CDR3 protein. The data contain about 260,000 distinct CDR3 sequences, less than 9% of them singletons. This CDR3 spans 10 amino acids. The germline gives CDR1 SQVTM, CDR2 ANQGSEA. The V gene lost 4 bases and the J gene lost 5 bases, with 5 bases spanning the gap. This clonotype originated in a male patient younger than 18 who had a stem cell transplant for acute lymphoblastic leukemia, so the T cells may come from the graft donor. The chain couples TRBV29-1 to TRBJ1-1; D not certain. The sequences come from PBMCs, mostly from graft donor cells, collected 180 days after TCRalphabeta/CD19-depleted stem cell transplant. The CDR3 bases are TGCAGCGTTGCGGGGACTGAAGCTTTCTTT. Translated, it gives CSVAGTEAFF.